These 14 T cell receptor beta chains were sequenced from one sample in a study of blood T cell repertoires in COVID-19. Sequenced by immunoSEQ multiplex PCR; TCRdb stores in-frame clones only, minus some. Of roughly 140,000 clones in the sample, more than 65% were seen once. Sequencing input: peripheral blood. The receptors originated from a woman aged 45-60 years with acute or convalescent COVID-19.

The chain is built from TRBV7-6 and TRBJ2-7; D is perhaps TRBD1 (6 bases). Germline-derived CDR1 and CDR2 are SGHVS and FNYEAQ. This CDR3 is 11 amino acids long. Trimming removed 10 bases at V and 4 bases at J, with 11 bases between. CDR3 residues: CATADSYEQYF. In nucleotides, the CDR3 is TGTGCCACCGCGGACAGTTACGAGCAGTACTTC.

There are a few counts of this clone. V is TRBV27 and J is TRBJ1-1; no definite D call. CDR1 is MNHEY and CDR2 is SMNVEV in the germline V gene (reference sequence). V dropped 9 bases and J dropped 1 base, with 15 bases sitting between them. This CDR3 contains 14 residues. CDR3 bases: TGTGCCAGTCCTTCTTTGGAGGGGAACACTGAAGCTTTCTTT. Its translation: CASPSLEGNTEAFF.

The V gene is TRBV6-5, the J gene TRBJ2-5, with 14 bases that match TRBD2. CDR3 length: 15 amino acids. V gave up 6 bases and J gave up 4 bases; unmatched junction bases: 4. CDR1 and CDR2 (germline): MNHEY, SVGAGI. DNA of the CDR3: TGTGCCAGCAGCTTAGGACTAGCGGGGGGAGAGACCCAGTACTTC. It codes for CASSLGLAGGETQYF.

The genes are TRBV15 and TRBJ2-3, with TRBD2 identical over 7 bases. Per germline, CDR1 LNHNV and CDR2 YYDKDF (reference sequence). The V segment lost 1 base and the J segment 2 bases; nucleotides outside the gene matches: 3. The CDR3 has 15 residues. CDR3 DNA sequence: TGTGCCACCAGCAGAGGCAGCGGGAACACAGATACGCAGTATTTT. Its translation: CATSRGSGNTDTQYF.

This chain joins TRBV6-2 or TRBV6-3 and TRBJ2-7; TRBD2 matches 10 bases. CDR1 is MNHEY, CDR2 SVGEGT, per germline. The CDR3 is 16 amino acids. Trimming removed 5 bases from V and 0 bases from J; junction bases left unmatched: 7. CDR3 amino acids: CASSKGPSGSSYEQYF. CDR3 DNA sequence: TGTGCCAGCAGTAAAGGGCCTAGCGGGAGCTCCTACGAGCAGTACTTC.

J is TRBJ2-2 and V is TRBV6-5; tentatively, D is TRBD2 (7 bases). Germline V CDR1 and CDR2: MNHEY, SVGAGI. CDR3 length: 16 residues. The germline V and J ends were trimmed by 4 bases and 2 bases, with 14 bases remaining between them. The DNA for the CDR3 is TGTGCCAGCAGTTCCCCCGGGGGGCCTAACACCGGGGAGCTGTTTTTT. Its translation is CASSSPGGPNTGELFF.

J is TRBJ1-5 and V is TRBV4-3; D might be TRBD1 (6 bases). The germline V gene has CDR1 LGHNA and CDR2 YSLEER. The CDR3 is 14 amino acids. V was pared by 5 bases and J by 2 bases, with 10 bases between. CDR3 sequence reads: CASSYRQGNQPQHF. The DNA of the CDR3 is TGCGCCAGCAGCTATCGACAGGGCAATCAGCCCCAGCATTTT.

V is TRBV5-1 and J is TRBJ1-1; tentatively, D is TRBD1 (6 bases). CDR1 and CDR2 from the germline V gene are SGHRS and YFSETQ. V lost 3 bases and J 4 bases, leaving 16 bases between the germline ends. The CDR3 has 15 amino acids. The CDR3 DNA is TGCGCCAGCAGCTCCCAGACACAGGGAGCCACTGAAGCTTTCTTT. Encoded protein: CASSSQTQGATEAFF.

This clone has just a few counts. This chain joins TRBV6-2 or TRBV6-3 and TRBJ2-5; possible D gene TRBD2, 6 bases. V was pared by 2 bases and J by 4 bases, with 14 bases between. The CDR3 runs to 15 residues. Germline values: CDR1 MNHEY, CDR2 SVGEGT. CDR3 sequence reads: CASSYPRGLGETQYF. The DNA of the CDR3 is TGTGCCAGCAGTTACCCACGGGGACTTGGAGAGACCCAGTACTTC.

The rearrangement links TRBV9 to TRBJ2-5; D possibly corresponds to TRBD2 (6 bases). Germline CDR1 reads SGDLS; CDR2 reads YYNGEE. The CDR3 length is 15 residues. V lost 0 bases, J lost 0 bases, and 9 bases lay in between. CDR3 in amino acids: CASSVGTINQETQYF. The DNA for the CDR3 is TGTGCCAGCAGCGTAGGGACTATAAACCAAGAGACCCAGTACTTC. Full variable domain (remainder filled in from reference TRBV9 and TRBJ2-5): DSGVTQTPKHLITATGQRVTLRCSPRSGDLSVYWYQQSLDQGLQFLIQYYNGEERAKGNILERFSAQQFPDLHSELNLSSLELGDSALYFCASSVGTINQETQYFGPGTRLLVL.

The chain combines TRBV5-5 with TRBJ2-2; 12 bases match TRBD1. V dropped 1 base and J dropped 6; count of bases not matched to a gene: 13. CDR1 SGHKS and CDR2 YYEKEE come from the germline V gene (reference sequence). The length of the CDR3 is 19 residues. CDR3 in amino acids: CASSLRPPWGQGASGELFF. The CDR3 DNA follows: TGTGCCAGCAGCTTGAGACCACCCTGGGGACAGGGGGCGTCCGGGGAGCTGTTTTTT. The whole variable domain, filled in from reference TRBV5-5 and TRBJ2-2, reads DAGVTQSPTHLIKTRGQQVTLRCSPISGHKSVSWYQQVLGQGPQFIFQYYEKEERGRGNFPDRFSARQFPNYSSELNVNALLLGDSALYLCASSLRPPWGQGASGELFFGEGSRLTVL.

The CDR3 loop reads CASSRKWGTGVNEQYF. The CDR3 nucleotides are TGCGCCAGCAGCCGTAAGTGGGGGACAGGGGTTAACGAGCAGTACTTC. The chain uses TRBV4-3 and TRBJ2-7, with 10 nucleotides matching TRBD1. Germline assignment: CDR1 LGHNA and CDR2 YSLEER. With V trimmed by 4 bases and J by 5 bases, 11 bases remained unmatched. The CDR3 loop spans 16 amino acids.

The V and J genes are TRBV27 and TRBJ2-3, with D unresolved. The CDR3 contains 16 residues. CDR1 and CDR2 (germline): MNHEY, SMNVEV (reference sequence). Trimming left V 5 bases short and J 1 base short, with 16 bases between. The CDR3 protein is CASSTLAVMGTDTQYF. As DNA, the CDR3 is TGTGCCAGCAGTACCCTGGCCGTGATGGGCACAGATACGCAGTATTTT.

The J gene is TRBJ2-2, the V gene TRBV2; 13 bases fit TRBD2. Germline-derived CDR1 and CDR2 are SNHLY and FYNNEI. V lost 4 bases and J lost 4; bases outside the gene matches: 3. This CDR3 is 16 amino acids long. In DNA form, the CDR3 reads TGTGCCAGCAGTGGGGGGACTAGCGGGATCACCGGGGAGCTGTTTTTT. Encoded protein: CASSGGTSGITGELFF.